Sequencing of this TCR beta chain was carried out in a study of cytomegalovirus exposure and HLA in healthy donors. CDR1 and CDR2 (germline): LGHNA, YSLEER. The CDR3 totals 15 residues. Trimming removed 3 bases at V and 5 bases at J, with 14 bases between. Vbeta (60) and Jbeta (13) primers were used in the PCR. Generated by immunoSEQ multiplex PCR, the TCRdb table keeps only in-frame clones and is missing some. Counted here are fewer than 250,000 clones, more than 70% occurring once; the ten biggest clones make up under 2%. The sequenced material came from PBMCs. The rearrangement joins TRBV4-3 to TRBJ2-4; a possible D gene is TRBD2 (5 bases). This clonotype was obtained from a man aged 40-50 years in good health and CMV-seropositive. In DNA form, the CDR3 reads TGCGCCAGCAGCCAGGGTTATGGAGGCGAAAACATTCAGTACTTC. It encodes CASSQGYGGENIQYF.